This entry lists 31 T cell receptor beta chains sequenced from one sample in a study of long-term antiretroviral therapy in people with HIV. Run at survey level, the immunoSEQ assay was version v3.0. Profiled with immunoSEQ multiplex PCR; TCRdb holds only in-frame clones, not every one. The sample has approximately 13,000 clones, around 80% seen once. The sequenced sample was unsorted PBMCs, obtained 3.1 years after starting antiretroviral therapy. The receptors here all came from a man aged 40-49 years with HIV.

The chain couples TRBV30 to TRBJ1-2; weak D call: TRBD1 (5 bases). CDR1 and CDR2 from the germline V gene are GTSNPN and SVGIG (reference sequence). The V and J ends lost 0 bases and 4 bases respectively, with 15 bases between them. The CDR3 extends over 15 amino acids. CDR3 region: CAWSVGEETVYGYTF. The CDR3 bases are TGTGCCTGGAGTGTAGGGGAGGAGACAGTCTATGGCTACACCTTC. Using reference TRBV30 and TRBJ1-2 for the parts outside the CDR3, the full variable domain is SQTIHQWPATLVQPVGSPLSLECTVEGTSNPNLYWYRQAAGRGLQLLFYSVGIGQISSEVPQNLSASRPQDRQFILSSKKLLLSDSGFYLCAWSVGEETVYGYTFGSGTRLTVV.

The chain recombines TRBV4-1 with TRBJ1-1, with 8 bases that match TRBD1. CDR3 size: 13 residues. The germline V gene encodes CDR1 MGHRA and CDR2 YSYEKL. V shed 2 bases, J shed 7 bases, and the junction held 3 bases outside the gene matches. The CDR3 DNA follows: TGCGCCAGCAGCCAACCACAGGGGGGTGAAGCTTTCTTT. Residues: CASSQPQGGEAFF.

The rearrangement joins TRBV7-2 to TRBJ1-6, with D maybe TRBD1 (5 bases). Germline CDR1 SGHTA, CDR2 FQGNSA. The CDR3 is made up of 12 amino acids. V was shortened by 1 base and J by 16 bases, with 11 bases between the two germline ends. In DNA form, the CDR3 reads TGTGCCAGCAGCTTAGGGTTCGGGGGTCTCCACTTT. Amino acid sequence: CASSLGFGGLHF.

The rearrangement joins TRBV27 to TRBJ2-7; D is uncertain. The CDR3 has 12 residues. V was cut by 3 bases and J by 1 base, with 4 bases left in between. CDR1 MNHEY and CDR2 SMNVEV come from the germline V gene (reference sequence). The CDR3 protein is CASSFHSYEQYF. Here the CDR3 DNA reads TGTGCCAGCAGTTTCCATTCCTACGAGCAGTACTTC.

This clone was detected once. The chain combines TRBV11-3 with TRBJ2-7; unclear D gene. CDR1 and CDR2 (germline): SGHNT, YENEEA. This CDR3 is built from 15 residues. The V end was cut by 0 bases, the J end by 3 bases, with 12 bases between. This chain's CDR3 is CASSLEAEYLYEQYF. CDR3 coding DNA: TGTGCCAGCAGCTTAGAGGCAGAATACCTCTACGAGCAGTACTTC.

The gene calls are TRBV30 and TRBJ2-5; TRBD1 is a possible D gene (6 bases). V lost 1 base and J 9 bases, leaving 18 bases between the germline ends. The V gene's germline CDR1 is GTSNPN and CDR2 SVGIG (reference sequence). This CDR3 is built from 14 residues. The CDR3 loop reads CAWSEGQTSVAQYF. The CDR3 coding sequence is TGTGCCTGGAGTGAAGGACAGACCTCCGTGGCCCAGTACTTC. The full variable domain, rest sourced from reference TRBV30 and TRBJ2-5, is SQTIHQWPATLVQPVGSPLSLECTVEGTSNPNLYWYRQAAGRGLQLLFYSVGIGQISSEVPQNLSASRPQDRQFILSSKKLLLSDSGFYLCAWSEGQTSVAQYFGPGTRLLVL.

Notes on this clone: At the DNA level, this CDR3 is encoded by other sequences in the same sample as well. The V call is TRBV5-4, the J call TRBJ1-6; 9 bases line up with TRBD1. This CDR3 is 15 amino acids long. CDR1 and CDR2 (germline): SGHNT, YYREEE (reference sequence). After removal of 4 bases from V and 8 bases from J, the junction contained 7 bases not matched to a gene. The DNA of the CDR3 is TGTGCCAGCAGCCCCGGGACAGGGCGGGATTCACCCCTCCACTTT. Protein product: CASSPGTGRDSPLHF. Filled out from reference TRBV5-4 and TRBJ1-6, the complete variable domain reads ETGVTQSPTHLIKTRGQQVTLRCSSQSGHNTVSWYQQALGQGPQFIFQYYREEENGRGNFPPRFSGLQFPNYSSELNVNALELDDSALYLCASSPGTGRDSPLHFGNGTRLTVT.

The CDR3 loop is CAWRARGDVRGEKLFF. CDR3 coding DNA: TGTGCCTGGAGGGCCCGGGGGGACGTCCGGGGGGAAAAACTGTTTTTT. The rearrangement links TRBV30 to TRBJ1-4, with D perhaps matching TRBD1 (5 bases). Germline CDR1 is GTSNPN and CDR2 is SVGIG (reference sequence). The V end was cut by 3 bases, the J end by 8 bases, with 22 bases between. There are 16 residues in the CDR3.

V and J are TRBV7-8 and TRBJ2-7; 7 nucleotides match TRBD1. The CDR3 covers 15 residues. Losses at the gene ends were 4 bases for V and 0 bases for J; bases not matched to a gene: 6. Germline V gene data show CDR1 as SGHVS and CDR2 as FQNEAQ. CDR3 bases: TGTGCCAGCAGCTACCCGACAGGGAGCTCCTACGAGCAGTACTTC. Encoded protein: CASSYPTGSSYEQYF. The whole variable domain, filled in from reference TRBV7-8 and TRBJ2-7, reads GAGVSQSPRYKVAKRGQDVALRCDPISGHVSLFWYQQALGQGPEFLTYFQNEAQLDKSGLPSDRFFAERPEGSVSTLKIQRTQQEDSAVYLCASSYPTGSSYEQYFGPGTRLTVT.

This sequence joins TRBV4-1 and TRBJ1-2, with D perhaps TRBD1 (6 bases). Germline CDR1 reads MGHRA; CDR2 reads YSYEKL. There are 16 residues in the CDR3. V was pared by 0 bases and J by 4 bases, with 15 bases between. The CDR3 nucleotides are TGCGCCAGCAGCCAAGATGGGGGCCGACAGCTCTATGGCTACACCTTC. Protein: CASSQDGGRQLYGYTF.

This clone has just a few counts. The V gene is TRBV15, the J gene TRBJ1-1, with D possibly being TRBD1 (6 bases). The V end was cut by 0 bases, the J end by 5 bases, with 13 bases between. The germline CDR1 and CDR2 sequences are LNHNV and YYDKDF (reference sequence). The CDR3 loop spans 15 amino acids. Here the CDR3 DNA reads TGTGCCACCAGCAGAGATGGCGGGGGCATAACTGAAGCTTTCTTT. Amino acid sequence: CATSRDGGGITEAFF.

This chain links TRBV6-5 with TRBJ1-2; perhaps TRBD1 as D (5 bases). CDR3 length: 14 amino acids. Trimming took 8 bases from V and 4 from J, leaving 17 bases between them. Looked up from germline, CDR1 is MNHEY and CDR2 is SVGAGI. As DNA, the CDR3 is TGTGCCAGCTATGATACGGGACGGAGCTATGGCTACACCTTC. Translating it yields CASYDTGRSYGYTF.

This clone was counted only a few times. This CDR3 is CASSSDGGSGNTIYF. The CDR3 DNA sequence: TGTGCCAGCTCATCCGACGGGGGCTCTGGAAACACCATATATTTT. The chain combines TRBV18 with TRBJ1-3; a possible D gene is TRBD1 (5 bases). CDR3 size: 15 residues. V lost 5 bases to trimming and J lost 0 bases, with 11 bases between them. Germline values: CDR1 KGHSH, CDR2 LQKENI.

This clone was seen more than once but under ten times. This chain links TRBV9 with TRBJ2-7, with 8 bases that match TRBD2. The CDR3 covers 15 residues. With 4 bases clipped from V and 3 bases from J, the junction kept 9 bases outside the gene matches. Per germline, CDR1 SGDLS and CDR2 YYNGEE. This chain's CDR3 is CASSTGPGGDYEQYF. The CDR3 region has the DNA TGTGCCAGCAGCACTGGACCGGGGGGGGACTACGAGCAGTACTTC.

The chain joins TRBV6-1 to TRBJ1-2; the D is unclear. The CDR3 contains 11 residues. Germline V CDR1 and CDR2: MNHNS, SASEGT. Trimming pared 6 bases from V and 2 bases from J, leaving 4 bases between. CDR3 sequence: CASSPNYGYTF. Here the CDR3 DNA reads TGTGCCAGCAGCCCCAACTATGGCTACACCTTC.

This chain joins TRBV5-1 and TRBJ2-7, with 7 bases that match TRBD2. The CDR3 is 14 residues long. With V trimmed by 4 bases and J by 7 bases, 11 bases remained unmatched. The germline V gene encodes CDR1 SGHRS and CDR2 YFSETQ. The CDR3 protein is CASSPTGGLREQYF. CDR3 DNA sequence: TGCGCCAGCAGCCCTACGGGAGGCCTGAGAGAGCAGTACTTC.

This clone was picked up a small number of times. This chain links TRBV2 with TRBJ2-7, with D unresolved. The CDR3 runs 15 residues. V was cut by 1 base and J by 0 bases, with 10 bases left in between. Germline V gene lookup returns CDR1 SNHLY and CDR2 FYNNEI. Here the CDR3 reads CASSEVQVDSYEQYF. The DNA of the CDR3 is TGTGCCAGCAGTGAAGTCCAGGTTGACTCCTACGAGCAGTACTTC.

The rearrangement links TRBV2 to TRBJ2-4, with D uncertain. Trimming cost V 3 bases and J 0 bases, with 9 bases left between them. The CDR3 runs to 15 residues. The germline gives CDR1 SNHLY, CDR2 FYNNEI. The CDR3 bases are TGTGCCAGCAGTGAGGTGGCAGGAGCCAAAAACATTCAGTACTTC. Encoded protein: CASSEVAGAKNIQYF.

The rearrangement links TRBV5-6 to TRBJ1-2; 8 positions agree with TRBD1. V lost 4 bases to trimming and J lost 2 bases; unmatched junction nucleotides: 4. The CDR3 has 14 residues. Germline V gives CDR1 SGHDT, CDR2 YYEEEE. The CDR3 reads CASSQRQGNYGYTF. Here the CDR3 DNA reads TGTGCCAGCAGCCAAAGACAGGGGAACTATGGCTACACCTTC.

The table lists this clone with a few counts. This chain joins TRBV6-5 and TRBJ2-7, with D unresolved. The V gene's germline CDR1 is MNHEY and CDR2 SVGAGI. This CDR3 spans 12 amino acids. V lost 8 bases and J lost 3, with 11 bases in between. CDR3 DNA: TGTGCCAGCGGAACTTCGATCTACGAGCAGTACTTC. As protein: CASGTSIYEQYF.

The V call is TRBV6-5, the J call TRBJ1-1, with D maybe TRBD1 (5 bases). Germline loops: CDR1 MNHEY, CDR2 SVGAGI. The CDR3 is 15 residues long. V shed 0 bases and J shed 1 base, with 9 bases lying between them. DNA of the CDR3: TGTGCCAGCAGTTACTCGACAGTGGGGAACACTGAAGCTTTCTTT. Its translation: CASSYSTVGNTEAFF.

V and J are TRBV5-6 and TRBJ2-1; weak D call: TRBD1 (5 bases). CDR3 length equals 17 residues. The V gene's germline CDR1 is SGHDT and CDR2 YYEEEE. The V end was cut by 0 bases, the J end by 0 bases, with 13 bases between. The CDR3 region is CASSLGSQGISYNEQFF. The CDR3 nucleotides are TGTGCCAGCAGCTTGGGGAGTCAGGGCATCTCCTACAATGAGCAGTTCTTC.

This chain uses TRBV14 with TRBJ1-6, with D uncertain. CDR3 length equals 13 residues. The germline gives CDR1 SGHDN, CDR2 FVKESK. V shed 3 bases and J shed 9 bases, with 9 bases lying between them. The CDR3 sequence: CASSQAWGSPLHF. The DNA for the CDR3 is TGTGCCAGCAGCCAGGCCTGGGGTTCACCCCTCCACTTT.

CDR3 nucleotides: TGTGCCATCAGCCAAATGGACAGGGGGAGTATTATGAACACTGAAGCTTTCTTT. This translates into CAISQMDRGSIMNTEAFF. V is TRBV10-3 and J is TRBJ1-1, with TRBD1 identical over 10 bases. V gave up 6 bases and J gave up 0 bases; unmatched junction bases: 13. Germline V gene lookup returns CDR1 ENHRY and CDR2 SYGVKD. This CDR3 has 18 residues.

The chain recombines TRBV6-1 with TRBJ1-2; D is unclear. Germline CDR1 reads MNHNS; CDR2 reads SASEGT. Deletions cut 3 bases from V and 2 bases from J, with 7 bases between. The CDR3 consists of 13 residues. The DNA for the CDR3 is TGTGCCAGCAGTGAGTCACAGAACTATGGCTACACCTTC. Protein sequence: CASSESQNYGYTF.

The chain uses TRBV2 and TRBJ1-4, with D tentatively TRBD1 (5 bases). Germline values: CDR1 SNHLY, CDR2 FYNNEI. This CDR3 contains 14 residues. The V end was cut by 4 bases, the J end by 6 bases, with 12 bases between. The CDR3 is CASSGTGGDEKLFF. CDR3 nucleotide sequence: TGTGCCAGCAGTGGAACTGGGGGTGATGAAAAACTGTTTTTT.

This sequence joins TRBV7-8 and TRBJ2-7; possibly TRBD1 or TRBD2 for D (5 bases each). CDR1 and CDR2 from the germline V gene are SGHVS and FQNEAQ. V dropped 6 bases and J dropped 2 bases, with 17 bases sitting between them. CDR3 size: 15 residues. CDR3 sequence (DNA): TGTGCCAGCAGGCAACGTCGGGACCGGCCCTACGAGCAGTACTTC. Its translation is CASRQRRDRPYEQYF.

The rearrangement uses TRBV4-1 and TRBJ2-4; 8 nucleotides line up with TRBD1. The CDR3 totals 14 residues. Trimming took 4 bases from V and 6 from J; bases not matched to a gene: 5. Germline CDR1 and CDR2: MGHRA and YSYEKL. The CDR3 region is CASSPGTGLNIQYF. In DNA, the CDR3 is TGCGCCAGCAGCCCCGGGACAGGATTAAACATTCAGTACTTC.

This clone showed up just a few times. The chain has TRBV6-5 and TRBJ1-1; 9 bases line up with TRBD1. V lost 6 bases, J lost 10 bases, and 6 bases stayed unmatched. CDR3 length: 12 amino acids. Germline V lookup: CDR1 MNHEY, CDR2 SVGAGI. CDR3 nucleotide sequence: TGTGCCAGCAGGAATAGACAGGGGGTAGCTTTCTTT. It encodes CASRNRQGVAFF.

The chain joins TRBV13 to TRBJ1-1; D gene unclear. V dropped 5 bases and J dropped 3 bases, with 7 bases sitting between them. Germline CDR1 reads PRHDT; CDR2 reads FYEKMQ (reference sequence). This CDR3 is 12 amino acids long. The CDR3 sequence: CASSLPYTEAFF. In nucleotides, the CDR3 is TGTGCCAGCAGCCTACCGTACACTGAAGCTTTCTTT.

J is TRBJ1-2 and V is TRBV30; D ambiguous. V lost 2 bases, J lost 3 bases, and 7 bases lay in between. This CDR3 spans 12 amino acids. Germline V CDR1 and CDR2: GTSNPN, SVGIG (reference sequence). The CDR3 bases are TGTGCCTGGAGTCACAGTGACTATGGCTACACCTTC. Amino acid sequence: CAWSHSDYGYTF.